Listed below are T cell receptor beta chains from one sample, sequenced in a study of blood T cell repertoires in COVID-19. Clones were sequenced by immunoSEQ multiplex PCR, and TCRdb holds only the in-frame ones, with some missing. The table has roughly 80,000 clones, about 88% seen once; the top ten hold about 2.7%. Sequenced material: peripheral blood. These receptors all come from a woman aged 80 or older with acute or convalescent COVID-19. Both conserved end residues are part of each CDR3. The D gene is left open where the match is weak. Only some rows state a clone size, as once, few, many or a class for expanded clones.

>TRBD1|TRBV24-1|TRBJ2-5|.
TGTGCCACCAGTGGAGCAGGGGGCCAAGAGACCCAGTACTTC
CATSGAGGQETQYF
>.|TRBV6-5|TRBJ1-1|few
TGTGCCAGCAGTCTGTCGGTAGGCGGCGAAGCTTTCTTT
CASSLSVGGEAFF
>.|TRBV24-1|TRBJ1-5|.
TGTGCCACCAGTGATTTGCGAGGATATAGCAATCAGCCCCAGCATTTT
CATSDLRGYSNQPQHF
>TRBD1|TRBV11-2|TRBJ1-2|once
TGTGCCAGCAGCCCGAGCGGGACAGGGGGCCTCTATGGCTACACCTTC
CASSPSGTGGLYGYTF
>TRBD1|TRBV28|TRBJ2-2|.
TGTGCCAGCAGTTGGGGGACAGTGAACACCGGGGAGCTGTTTTTT
CASSWGTVNTGELFF
>TRBD2|TRBV11-2|TRBJ2-7|.
TGTGCCAGCAGCGTTGGGACTAGCGGGACACTACGTGGGCAGTACTTC
CASSVGTSGTLRGQYF
>TRBD1|TRBV4-1|TRBJ1-5|few
TGCGCCAGCAGCCAAGCCCCATACAGGGGGCGAAATCAGCCCCAGCATTTT
CASSQAPYRGRNQPQHF
>TRBD1|TRBV9|TRBJ2-7|.
TGTGCCAGCAGCGTGGGGACAGGCGTCTACGAGCAGTACTTC
CASSVGTGVYEQYF
>TRBD1|TRBV29-1|TRBJ2-5|.
TGCAGCGGCGTAAAGACAGGGGGCTTGGAGACCCAGTACTTC
CSGVKTGGLETQYF
>TRBD2|TRBV9|TRBJ2-5|.
TGTGCCAGCAGCGACGGGACTAGCGGGGGGGCCGAAGAGACCCAGTACTTC
CASSDGTSGGAEETQYF
>.|TRBV4-3|TRBJ1-5|.
TGCGCCAGCAGCCAAGCGGTCAATCAGCCCCAGCATTTT
CASSQAVNQPQHF
>TRBD2|TRBV24-1|TRBJ2-1|.
TGTGCCACCAGTGAGGGGAGCGGGAGGAAGGTCTACAATGAGCAGTTCTTC
CATSEGSGRKVYNEQFF
>.|TRBV7-2|TRBJ1-1|.
TGTGCCAGCAGCTTAGGGTACTGGAAGACTAACACTGAAGCTTTCTTT
CASSLGYWKTNTEAFF
>TRBD1|TRBV7-9|TRBJ2-7|.
TGTGCCAGCAGCCGCACCTCCGGGACAGGGTTTGGAGAGCAGTACTTC
CASSRTSGTGFGEQYF
>TRBD1|TRBV27|TRBJ1-6|.
TGTGCCAGCAGTACAGGACAGGGAATTAATAATTCACCCCTCCACTTT
CASSTGQGINNSPLHF
>TRBD1|TRBV19|TRBJ1-2|.
TGTGCCAGTAGTACCCTCCCGTGGACAGGTCGGCTAGGTGGCTACACCTTC
CASSTLPWTGRLGGYTF
>TRBD1|TRBV2|TRBJ2-7|.
TGTGCCAGCAGCCAGGGCAGGGGGCGGTACGAGCAGTACTTC
CASSQGRGRYEQYF
>.|TRBV21-1|TRBJ1-5|once
TGTGCCAGCGAAATCGCACACCCTAATCAGCCCCAGCATTTT
CASEIAHPNQPQHF
>.|TRBV27|TRBJ2-3|.
TGTGCCAGCAGTCCCCGGAACAGTCTCACAGATACGCAGTATTTT
CASSPRNSLTDTQYF
>TRBD2|TRBV7-8|TRBJ2-3|.
TGTGCCAGCAGCTTCCTCCGGGAGGGGTGGGATACGCAGTATTTT
CASSFLREGWDTQYF
>TRBD1|TRBV7-6|TRBJ1-3|.
TGTGCCAGTTGGAGATCGACAGGGCACAACACCATATATTTT
CASWRSTGHNTIYF
>.|TRBV29-1|TRBJ1-1|.
TGCAGCGTTACGGGGAACACTGAAGCTTTCTTT
CSVTGNTEAFF
>.|TRBV12-3/TRBV12-4|TRBJ1-1|.
TGTGCCAGCAGTTGGGGAGCTGAAGCTTTCTTT
CASSWGAEAFF
>TRBD1|TRBV30|TRBJ2-7|.
TGTGCCTGGAGTCCTCAGACAGGGCCGATCTACGAGCAGTACTTC
CAWSPQTGPIYEQYF
>TRBD1|TRBV18|TRBJ1-2|.
TGTGCCAGCTCACCAGGGGGACAGGGGACCCATGGCTACACCTTC
CASSPGGQGTHGYTF
>TRBD1|TRBV2|TRBJ1-5|.
TGTGCCAGCAGTCCCCCCGGACAGGGCGATCAGCCCCAGCATTTT
CASSPPGQGDQPQHF
>.|TRBV19|TRBJ2-2|.
TGTGCCAGTAGTATTACGGGACGGGGGAAGACCGGGGAGCTGTTTTTT
CASSITGRGKTGELFF
>.|TRBV29-1|TRBJ2-7|few
TGCAGCGTTGAGGTGACAGAGACCTACGAGCAGTACTTC
CSVEVTETYEQYF
>.|TRBV28|TRBJ2-7|.
TGTGCCAGCAGTTACACAGGTCCCCTCTACGAGCAGTACTTC
CASSYTGPLYEQYF
>TRBD1|TRBV19|TRBJ1-1|.
TGTGCCAGTAGTACCACAGGGGGCGGGTACACTGAAGCTTTCTTT
CASSTTGGGYTEAFF
>TRBD1|TRBV28|TRBJ2-2|.
TGTGCCAGCAGTTCCCGGGACAGGGGGAACACCGGGGAGCTGTTTTTT
CASSSRDRGNTGELFF